This T cell receptor (beta chain) was captured in a study of shared clonotypes between healthy human individuals. The naive CD8 population came from CD45RO-negative cells selected for CCR7, without terminally differentiated effector memory CD45RA+ cells. Each sorted subset replicate got 200 ng genomic DNA, 25,000 to 35,000 genomes. Method: immunoSEQ multiplex PCR; TCRdb's copy keeps in-frame clones and lacks some. The sample lists about 580,000 clones; 95% to 98% were seen once. The clonotype was recovered from a man aged 25-45 years in good health. The sample consisted of naive CD8+ T cells sorted from blood.

The CDR3 DNA reads as TGTGCCATTAGGGGGACCTCCTACGAGCAGTACTTC. It yields the protein CAIRGTSYEQYF. The chain carries TRBV5-8 and TRBJ2-7; weak D call: TRBD1 (6 bases). Trimming took off 9 bases at V and 0 bases at J, with 10 bases between the two ends. CDR3 length equals 12 residues. Per the germline V gene, CDR1 is SGHTS and CDR2 is YDEGEE. Supplemented by reference TRBV5-8 and TRBJ2-7, the full variable domain reads EAGVTQSPTHLIKTRGQQATLRCSPISGHTSVYWYQQALGLGLQFLLWYDEGEERNRGNFPPRFSGRQFPNYSSELNVNALELEDSALYLCAIRGTSYEQYFGPGTRLTVT.